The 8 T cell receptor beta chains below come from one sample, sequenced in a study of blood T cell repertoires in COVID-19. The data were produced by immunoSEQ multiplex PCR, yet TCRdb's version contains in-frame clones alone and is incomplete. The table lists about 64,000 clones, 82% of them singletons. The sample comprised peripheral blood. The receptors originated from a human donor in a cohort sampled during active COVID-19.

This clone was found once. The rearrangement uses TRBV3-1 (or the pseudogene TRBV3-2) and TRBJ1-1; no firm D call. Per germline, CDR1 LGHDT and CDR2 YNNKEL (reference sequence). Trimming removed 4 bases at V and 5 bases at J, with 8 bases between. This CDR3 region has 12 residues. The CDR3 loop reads CASSLFGTEAFF. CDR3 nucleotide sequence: TGTGCCAGCAGCCTGTTCGGTACTGAAGCTTTCTTT.

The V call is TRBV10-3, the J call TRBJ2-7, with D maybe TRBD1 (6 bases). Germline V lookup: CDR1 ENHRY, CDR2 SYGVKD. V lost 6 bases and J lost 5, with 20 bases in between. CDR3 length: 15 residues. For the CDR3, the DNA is TGTGCCATCAGAGAGGGATTAGGGGGTCTCAACGAGCAGTACGTC. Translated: CAIREGLGGLNEQYV.

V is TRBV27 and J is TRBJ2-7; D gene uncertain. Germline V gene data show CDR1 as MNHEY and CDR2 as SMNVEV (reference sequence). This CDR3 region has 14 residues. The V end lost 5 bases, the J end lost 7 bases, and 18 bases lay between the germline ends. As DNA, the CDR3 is TGTGCCAGCAGTCCCCGAGGAGCTGGTAGGGAGCAGTACGTC. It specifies CASSPRGAGREQYV.

CDR3 DNA: TGTGCCAGCAGCTTCACAGGGGAACTGAATACGCAGTATTTT. It yields the protein CASSFTGELNTQYF. The chain uses TRBV5-4 and TRBJ2-3, with 7 bases aligning to TRBD1. The germline V gene has CDR1 SGHNT and CDR2 YYREEE (reference sequence). The CDR3 runs to 14 residues. The V gene end was trimmed by 2 bases and the J gene end by 7 bases; junction bases not matched to a gene: 7. Full variable domain (remainder filled in from reference TRBV5-4 and TRBJ2-3): ETGVTQSPTHLIKTRGQQVTLRCSSQSGHNTVSWYQQALGQGPQFIFQYYREEENGRGNFPPRFSGLQFPNYSSELNVNALELDDSALYLCASSFTGELNTQYFGPGTRLTVL.

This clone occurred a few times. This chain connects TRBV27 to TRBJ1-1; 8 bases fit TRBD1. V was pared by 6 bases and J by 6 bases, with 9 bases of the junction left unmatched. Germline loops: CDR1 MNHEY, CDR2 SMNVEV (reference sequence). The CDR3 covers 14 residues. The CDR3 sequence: CASRAGGVLSEAFF. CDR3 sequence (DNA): TGTGCCAGCAGGGCAGGGGGCGTACTGTCTGAAGCTTTCTTT.

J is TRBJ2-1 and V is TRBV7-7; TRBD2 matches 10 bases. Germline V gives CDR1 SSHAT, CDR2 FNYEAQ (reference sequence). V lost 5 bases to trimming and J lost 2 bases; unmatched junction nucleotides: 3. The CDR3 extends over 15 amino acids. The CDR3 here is CASSPGLAAYNEQFF. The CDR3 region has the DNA TGTGCCAGCAGCCCCGGACTAGCGGCCTACAATGAGCAGTTCTTC.

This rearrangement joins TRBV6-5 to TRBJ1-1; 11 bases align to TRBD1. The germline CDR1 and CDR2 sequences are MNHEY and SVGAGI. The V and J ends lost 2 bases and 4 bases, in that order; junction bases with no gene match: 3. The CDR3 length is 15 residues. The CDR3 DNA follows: TGTGCCAGCAGTTACGGGGGGACAGGGGGCACTGAAGCTTTCTTT. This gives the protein CASSYGGTGGTEAFF.

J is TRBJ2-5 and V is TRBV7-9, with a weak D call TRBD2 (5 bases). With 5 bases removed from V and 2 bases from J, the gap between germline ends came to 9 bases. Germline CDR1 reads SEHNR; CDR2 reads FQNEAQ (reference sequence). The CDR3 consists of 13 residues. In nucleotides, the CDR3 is TGTGCCAGCAGCCTCCGAGGGCAAGAGACCCAGTACTTC. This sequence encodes CASSLRGQETQYF.